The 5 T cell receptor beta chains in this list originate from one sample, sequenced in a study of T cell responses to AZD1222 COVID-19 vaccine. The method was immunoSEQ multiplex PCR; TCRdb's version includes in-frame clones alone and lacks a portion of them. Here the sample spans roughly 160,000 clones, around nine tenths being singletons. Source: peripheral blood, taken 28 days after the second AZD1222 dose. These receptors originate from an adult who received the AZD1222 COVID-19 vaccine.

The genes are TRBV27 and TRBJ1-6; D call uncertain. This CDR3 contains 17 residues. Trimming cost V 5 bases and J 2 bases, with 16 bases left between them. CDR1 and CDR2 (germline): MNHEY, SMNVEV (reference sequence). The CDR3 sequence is CASSPRWTQTYNSPLHF. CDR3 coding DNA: TGTGCCAGCAGTCCCCGCTGGACCCAGACCTATAATTCACCCCTCCACTTT.

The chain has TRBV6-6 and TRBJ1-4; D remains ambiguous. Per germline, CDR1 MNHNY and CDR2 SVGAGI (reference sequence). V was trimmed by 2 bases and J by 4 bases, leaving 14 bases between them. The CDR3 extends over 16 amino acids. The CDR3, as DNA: TGTGCCAGCAGTTACGGGCAAACATGGGGTAATGAAAAACTGTTTTTT. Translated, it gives CASSYGQTWGNEKLFF.

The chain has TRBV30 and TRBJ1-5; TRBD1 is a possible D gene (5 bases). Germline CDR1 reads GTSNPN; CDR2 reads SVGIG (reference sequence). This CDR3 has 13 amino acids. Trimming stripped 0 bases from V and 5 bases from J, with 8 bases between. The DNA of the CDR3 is TGTGCCTGGAGTGTACAGGAGGATCAGCCCCAGCATTTT. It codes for CAWSVQEDQPQHF.

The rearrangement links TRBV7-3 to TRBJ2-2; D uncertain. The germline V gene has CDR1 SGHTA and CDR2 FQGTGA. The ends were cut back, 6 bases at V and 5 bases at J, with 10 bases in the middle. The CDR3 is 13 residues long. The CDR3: CASSSSVTGELFF. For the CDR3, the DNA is TGTGCCAGCAGTTCATCGGTTACCGGGGAGCTGTTTTTT.

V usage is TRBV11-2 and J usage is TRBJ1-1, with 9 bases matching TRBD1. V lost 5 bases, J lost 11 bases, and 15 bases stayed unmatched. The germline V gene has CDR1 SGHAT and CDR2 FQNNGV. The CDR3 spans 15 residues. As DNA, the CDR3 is TGTGCCAGCAGCGCCGGACAGGGGCCCTCTGTAGAGGCTTTCTTT. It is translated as CASSAGQGPSVEAFF.